This TCR beta chain was documented in a study of blood T cell repertoires in COVID-19. Authors' methods: Using reference gene primer amplification, nucleated cell counts were estimated. TCRdb's copy holds only in-frame clones and misses some; the assay was immunoSEQ multiplex PCR. That table is the source of V, J and clone size, and D and trimming were worked out from the DNA. The sample consists of 75,000 to 90,000 clones, 75% to 85% of them appearing once. CDR3 size: 15 residues. Germline-derived CDR1 and CDR2 are SGHRS and YFSETQ. V shed 0 bases and J shed 6 bases, with 15 bases lying between them.

The chain carries TRBV5-1 and TRBJ1-1; the D is unclear. The sequencing sample was made of peripheral blood. The TCR sequence derives from a man aged 60 to 75 with COVID-19, enrolled during active disease. The CDR3 reads CASSLDGSPSAEAFF. In DNA, the CDR3 is TGCGCCAGCAGCTTGGACGGAAGTCCAAGCGCTGAAGCTTTCTTT.